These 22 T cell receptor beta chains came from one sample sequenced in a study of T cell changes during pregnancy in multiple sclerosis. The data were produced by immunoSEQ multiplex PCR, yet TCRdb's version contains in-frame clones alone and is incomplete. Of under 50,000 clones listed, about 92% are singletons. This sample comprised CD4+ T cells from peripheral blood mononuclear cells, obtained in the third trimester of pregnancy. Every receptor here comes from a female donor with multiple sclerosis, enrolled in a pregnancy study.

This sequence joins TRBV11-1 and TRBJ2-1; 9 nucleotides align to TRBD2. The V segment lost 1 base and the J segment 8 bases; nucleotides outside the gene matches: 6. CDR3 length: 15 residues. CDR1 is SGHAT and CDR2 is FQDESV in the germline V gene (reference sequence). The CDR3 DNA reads TGTGCCAGCAGCTTAGAGGCGGGAGGGCCATATGAGCAGTTCTTC. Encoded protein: CASSLEAGGPYEQFF.

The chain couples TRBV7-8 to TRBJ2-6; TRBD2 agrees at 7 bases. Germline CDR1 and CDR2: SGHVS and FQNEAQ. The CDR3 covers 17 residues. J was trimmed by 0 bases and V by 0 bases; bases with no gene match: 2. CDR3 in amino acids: CASSLAGGFSGANVLTF. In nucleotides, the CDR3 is TGTGCCAGCAGCTTAGCGGGAGGGTTCTCTGGGGCCAACGTCCTGACTTTC. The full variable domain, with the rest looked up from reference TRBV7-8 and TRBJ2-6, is GAGVSQSPRYKVAKRGQDVALRCDPISGHVSLFWYQQALGQGPEFLTYFQNEAQLDKSGLPSDRFFAERPEGSVSTLKIQRTQQEDSAVYLCASSLAGGFSGANVLTFGAGSRLTVL.

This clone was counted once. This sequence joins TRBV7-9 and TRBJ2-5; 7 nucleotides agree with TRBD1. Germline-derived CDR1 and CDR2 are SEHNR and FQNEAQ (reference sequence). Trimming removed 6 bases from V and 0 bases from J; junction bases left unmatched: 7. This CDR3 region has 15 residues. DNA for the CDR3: TGTGCCAGCAGACCTAAACAGGGGAACCAAGAGACCCAGTACTTC. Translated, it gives CASRPKQGNQETQYF.

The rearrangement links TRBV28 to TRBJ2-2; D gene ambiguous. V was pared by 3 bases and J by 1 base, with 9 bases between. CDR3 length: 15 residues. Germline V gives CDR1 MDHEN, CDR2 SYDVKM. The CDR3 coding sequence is TGTGCCAGCAGTTTGGGCACCATGAACACCGGGGAGCTGTTTTTT. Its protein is CASSLGTMNTGELFF.

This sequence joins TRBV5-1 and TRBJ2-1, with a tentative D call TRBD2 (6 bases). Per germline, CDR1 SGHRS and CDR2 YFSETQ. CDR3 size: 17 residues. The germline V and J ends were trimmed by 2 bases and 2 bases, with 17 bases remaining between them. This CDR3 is CASSFRYSGVTYNEQFF. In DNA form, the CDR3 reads TGCGCCAGCAGCTTCCGGTATAGCGGAGTCACCTACAATGAGCAGTTCTTC.

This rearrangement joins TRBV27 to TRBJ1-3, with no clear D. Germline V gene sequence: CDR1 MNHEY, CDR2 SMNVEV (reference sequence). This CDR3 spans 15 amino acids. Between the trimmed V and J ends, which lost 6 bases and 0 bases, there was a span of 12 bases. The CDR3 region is CASSVRWSSGNTIYF. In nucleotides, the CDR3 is TGTGCCAGCAGCGTAAGATGGAGCTCTGGAAACACCATATATTTT.

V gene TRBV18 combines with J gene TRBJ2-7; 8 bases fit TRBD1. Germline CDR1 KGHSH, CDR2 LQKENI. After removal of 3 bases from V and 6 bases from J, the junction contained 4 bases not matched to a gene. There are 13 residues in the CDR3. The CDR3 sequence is CASSPGTGREQYF. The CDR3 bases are TGTGCCAGCTCACCGGGGACAGGCCGCGAGCAGTACTTC.

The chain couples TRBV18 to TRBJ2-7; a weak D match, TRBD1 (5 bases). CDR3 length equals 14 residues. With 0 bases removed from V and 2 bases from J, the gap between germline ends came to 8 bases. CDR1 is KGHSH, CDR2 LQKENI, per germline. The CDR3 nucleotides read TGTGCCAGCTCACCACCGGCAGGGACCTACGAGCAGTACTTC. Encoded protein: CASSPPAGTYEQYF.

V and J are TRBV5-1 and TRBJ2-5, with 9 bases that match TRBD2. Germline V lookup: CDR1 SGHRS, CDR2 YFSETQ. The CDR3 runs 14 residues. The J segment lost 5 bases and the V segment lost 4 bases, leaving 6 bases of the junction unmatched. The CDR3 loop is CASSKRGAGETQYF. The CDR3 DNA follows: TGCGCCAGCAGCAAGCGGGGGGCAGGGGAGACCCAGTACTTC. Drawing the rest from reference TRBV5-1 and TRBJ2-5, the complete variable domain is KAGVTQTPRYLIKTRGQQVTLSCSPISGHRSVSWYQQTPGQGLQFLFEYFSETQRNKGNFPGRFSGRQFSNSRSEMNVSTLELGDSALYLCASSKRGAGETQYFGPGTRLLVL.

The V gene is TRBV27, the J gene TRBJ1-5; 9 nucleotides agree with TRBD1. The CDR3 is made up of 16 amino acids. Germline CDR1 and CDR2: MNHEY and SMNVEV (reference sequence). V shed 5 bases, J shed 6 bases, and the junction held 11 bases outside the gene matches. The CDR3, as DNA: TGTGCCAGCAGTCTGTACCGGACAGGGGCGGTTCAGCCCCAGCATTTT. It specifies CASSLYRTGAVQPQHF.

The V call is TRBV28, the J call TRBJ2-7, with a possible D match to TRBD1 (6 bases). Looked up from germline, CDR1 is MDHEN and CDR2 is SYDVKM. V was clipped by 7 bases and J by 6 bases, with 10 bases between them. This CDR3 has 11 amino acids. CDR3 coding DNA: TGTGCCAGCAAGGAAGGGGGCGAGCAGTACTTC. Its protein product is CASKEGGEQYF.

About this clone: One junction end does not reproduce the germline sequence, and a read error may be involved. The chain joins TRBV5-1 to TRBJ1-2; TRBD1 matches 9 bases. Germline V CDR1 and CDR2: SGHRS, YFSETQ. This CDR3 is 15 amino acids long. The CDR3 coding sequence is TGCGCCAGCAGTTTGGACAGGGGTAATATTTATGGCTACACCTTC. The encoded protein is CASSLDRGNIYGYTF. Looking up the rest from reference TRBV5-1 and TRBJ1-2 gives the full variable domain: KAGVTQTPRYLIKTRGQQVTLSCSPISGHRSVSWYQQTPGQGLQFLFEYFSETQRNKGNFPGRFSGRQFSNSRSEMNVSTLELGDSALYLCASSLDRGNIYGYTFGSGTRLTVV.

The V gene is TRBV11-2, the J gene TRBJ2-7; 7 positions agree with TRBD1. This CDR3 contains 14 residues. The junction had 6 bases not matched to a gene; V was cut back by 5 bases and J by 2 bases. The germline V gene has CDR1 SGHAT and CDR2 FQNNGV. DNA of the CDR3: TGTGCCAGCAGCCATACAGGGGTGGCCTACGAGCAGTACTTC. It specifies CASSHTGVAYEQYF.

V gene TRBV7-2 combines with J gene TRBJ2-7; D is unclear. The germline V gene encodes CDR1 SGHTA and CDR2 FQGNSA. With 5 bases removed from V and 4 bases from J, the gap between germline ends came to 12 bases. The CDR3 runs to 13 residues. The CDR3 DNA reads TGTGCCAGCAGCCCGTCGCAGATGTACGAGCAGTACTTC. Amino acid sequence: CASSPSQMYEQYF.

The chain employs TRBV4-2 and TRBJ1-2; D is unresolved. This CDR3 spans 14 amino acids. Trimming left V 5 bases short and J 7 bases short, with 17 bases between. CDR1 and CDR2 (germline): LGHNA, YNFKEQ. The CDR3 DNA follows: TGTGCCAGCAGCGAAGCGTCTGTAGAGGGTGGCTACACCTTC. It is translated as CASSEASVEGGYTF.

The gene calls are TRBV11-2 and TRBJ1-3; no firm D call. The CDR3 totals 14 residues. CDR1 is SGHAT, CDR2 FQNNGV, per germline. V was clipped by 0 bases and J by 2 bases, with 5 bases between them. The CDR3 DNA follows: TGTGCCAGCAGCTTAGAACTGGCTGGAAACACCATATATTTT. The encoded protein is CASSLELAGNTIYF.

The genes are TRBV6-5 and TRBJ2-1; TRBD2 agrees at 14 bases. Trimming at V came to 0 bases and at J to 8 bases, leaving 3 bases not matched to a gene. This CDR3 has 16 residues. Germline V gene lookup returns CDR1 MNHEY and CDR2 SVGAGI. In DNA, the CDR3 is TGTGCCAGCAGTTACTCGAGACTAGCGGGAGGGTATGAGCAGTTCTTC. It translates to CASSYSRLAGGYEQFF.

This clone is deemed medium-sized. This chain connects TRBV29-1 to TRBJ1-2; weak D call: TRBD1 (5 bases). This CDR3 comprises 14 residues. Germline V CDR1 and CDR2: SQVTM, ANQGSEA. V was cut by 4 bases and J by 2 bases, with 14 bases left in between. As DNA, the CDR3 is TGCAGCGTTGGGGGTGGGGCAGACAACTATGGCTACACCTTC. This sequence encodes CSVGGGADNYGYTF.

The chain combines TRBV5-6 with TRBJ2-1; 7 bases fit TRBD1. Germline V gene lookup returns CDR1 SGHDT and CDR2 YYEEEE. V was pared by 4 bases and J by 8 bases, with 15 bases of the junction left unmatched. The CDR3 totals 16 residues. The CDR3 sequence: CASSTYRGQARYEQFF. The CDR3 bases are TGTGCCAGCAGCACCTATCGCGGACAGGCAAGATATGAGCAGTTCTTC.

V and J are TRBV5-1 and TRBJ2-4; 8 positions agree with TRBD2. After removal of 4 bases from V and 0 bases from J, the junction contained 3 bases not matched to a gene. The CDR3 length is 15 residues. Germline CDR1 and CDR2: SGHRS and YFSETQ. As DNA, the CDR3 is TGCGCCAGCAGCGGTCTAGCGGGAGCCAAAAACATTCAGTACTTC. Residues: CASSGLAGAKNIQYF.

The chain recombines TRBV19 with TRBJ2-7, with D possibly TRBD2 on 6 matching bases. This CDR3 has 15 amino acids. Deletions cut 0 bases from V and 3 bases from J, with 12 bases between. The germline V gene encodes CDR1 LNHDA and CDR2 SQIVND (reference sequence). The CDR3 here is CASSIEWSGHYEQYF. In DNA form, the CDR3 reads TGTGCCAGTAGTATAGAGTGGAGCGGGCACTACGAGCAGTACTTC. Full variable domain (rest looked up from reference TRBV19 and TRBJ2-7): DGGITQSPKYLFRKEGQNVTLSCEQNLNHDAMYWYRQDPGQGLRLIYYSQIVNDFQKGDIAEGYSVSREKKESFPLTVTSAQKNPTAFYLCASSIEWSGHYEQYFGPGTRLTVT.

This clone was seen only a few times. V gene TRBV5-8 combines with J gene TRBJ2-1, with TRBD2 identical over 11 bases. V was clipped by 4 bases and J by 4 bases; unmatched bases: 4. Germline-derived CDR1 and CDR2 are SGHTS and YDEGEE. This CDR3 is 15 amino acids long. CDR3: CASSPGTSGYNEQFF. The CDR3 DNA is TGTGCCAGCAGCCCAGGGACTAGCGGATACAATGAGCAGTTCTTC.